The source of this TCR beta chain is a study of T cell responses to AZD1222 COVID-19 vaccine. Sequencing was performed with immunoSEQ multiplex PCR; in TCRdb, only in-frame clones are kept and a portion is missing. The sample lists around 130,000 clones, about 88% occurring once. Per the germline V gene, CDR1 is DFQATT and CDR2 is SNEGSKA (reference sequence). The CDR3 contains 12 residues. Between the trimmed V and J ends, which lost 3 bases and 4 bases, there was a span of 9 bases. Regarding this clone: Its antigen remains unidentified.

Study-level results: The donors showed a predominance of white British ancestry and of females, with possible underestimation of clonal diversity. Repertoires were collected only later (after the peak T cell response had occurred).

This receptor was identified in an adult who received the AZD1222 COVID-19 vaccine. Sequences were derived from peripheral blood, sampled 28 days after the second AZD1222 dose. The rearrangement joins TRBV20-1 to TRBJ1-2; D remains ambiguous. CDR3 loop: CSASEGPYGYTF. In DNA form, the CDR3 reads TGCAGTGCTAGTGAGGGTCCCTATGGCTACACCTTC.